One and the same sample provided the 7 T cell receptor beta chains below, sequenced in a study of blood T cell repertoires in COVID-19 (dated by TCRdb to 2020 to 2022). Library preparation employed the immunoSEQ multiplex PCR assay. Sourced from immuneACCESS, this table was stored by TCRdb with only in-frame sequences that have V and J called. A share of the clones is absent; for the studies checked, an unresolved V gene accounts for under half, and the remainder has no known explanation. This sample holds around 100,000 clones; 70% to 85% were observed only once. Approximately 3.3% of the sample belongs to the ten largest clones. Material for sequencing was peripheral blood. The receptors were gathered from a woman of 80 years or more with active or convalescent COVID-19.

The V and J genes are TRBV27 and TRBJ1-1; a weak D match, TRBD1 (6 bases). Trimming removed 4 bases at V and 1 base at J, with 16 bases between. Germline loops: CDR1 MNHEY, CDR2 SMNVEV (reference sequence). CDR3 size: 16 residues. The CDR3 nucleotides read TGTGCCAGCAGTTCCGCAGGGGCTGGTTCGAACACTGAAGCTTTCTTT. Encoded protein: CASSSAGAGSNTEAFF.

This chain uses TRBV6-1 with TRBJ1-6; D unclear. Germline V gene data show CDR1 as MNHNS and CDR2 as SASEGT. Trimming took 3 bases from V and 6 from J, leaving 15 bases between them. The CDR3 length is 16 residues. CDR3 sequence (DNA): TGTGCCAGCAGTGACGCAATCCGGGTCTCTAATTCACCCCTCCACTTT. Residues: CASSDAIRVSNSPLHF.

The rearrangement links TRBV19 to TRBJ1-5, with a tentative D call TRBD1 (6 bases). V was shortened by 6 bases and J by 0 bases, with 12 bases between the two germline ends. CDR1 and CDR2 from the germline V gene are LNHDA and SQIVND (reference sequence). CDR3 length: 15 amino acids. CDR3 in amino acids: CASSPTGHSNQPQHF. DNA of the CDR3: TGTGCCAGTAGCCCGACAGGACATAGCAATCAGCCCCAGCATTTT.

In regard to this clone: Because the CDR3's place on the DNA is in doubt, the DNA is left out and the CDR3 is given as listed by TCRdb. The V gene is TRBV28, the J gene TRBJ2-1; TRBD1 reflects the table's D call only, with no check against the DNA. The CDR3 is 16 amino acids long, termini counted. Germline V gene data show CDR1 as MDHEN and CDR2 as SYDVKM. This chain's CDR3 is CASSILVGQSYNEQFF.

This clone was counted once. The rearrangement uses TRBV18 and TRBJ1-1; D unclear. Trimming removed 2 bases from V and 5 bases from J, with 12 bases in between. Germline CDR1 KGHSH, CDR2 LQKENI. The length of the CDR3 is 14 residues. CDR3 in amino acids: CASSPASVRTEAFF. The DNA for the CDR3 is TGTGCCAGCTCACCAGCCTCGGTACGAACTGAAGCTTTCTTT. The variable domain in full, with the rest retrieved from reference TRBV18 and TRBJ1-1, is NAGVMQNPRHLVRRRGQEARLRCSPMKGHSHVYWYRQLPEEGLKFMVYLQKENIIDESGMPKERFSAEFPKEGPSILRIQQVVRGDSAAYFCASSPASVRTEAFFGQGTRLTVV.

J is TRBJ2-3 and V is TRBV18; 11 bases are shared with TRBD2. Trimming took 6 bases from V and 4 from J; bases not matched to a gene: 15. The CDR3 runs 18 residues. Per germline, CDR1 KGHSH and CDR2 LQKENI. This chain's CDR3 is CASSPTSGGSGVADTQYF. In DNA form, the CDR3 reads TGTGCCAGCTCCCCCACTAGCGGGGGCTCGGGCGTGGCAGATACGCAGTATTTT.

The chain links TRBV4-2 to TRBJ1-5; the D is unclear. The CDR3 length is 15 residues. Trimming removed 4 bases from V and 0 bases from J, with 10 bases in between. CDR1 LGHNA and CDR2 YNFKEQ come from the germline V gene. CDR3 bases: TGTGCCAGCAGCCCTTCCGGGGATAGCAATCAGCCCCAGCATTTT. Protein product: CASSPSGDSNQPQHF.